This T cell receptor (beta chain) was captured in a study of T cells after yellow fever vaccination. TCRdb itself ran the 5' RACE reads through MiXCR, one entry per CDR3 protein. The table includes some 670,000 distinct CDR3 sequences, 9% to 15% detected once. V was pared by 5 bases and J by 0 bases, with 8 bases between. CDR3 length equals 15 residues. The sequence came from a man aged 25 to 40 who received the YFV17D yellow fever vaccine. The starting material was PBMCs, obtained on the day of the yellow fever booster vaccination. The chain recombines TRBV12-3 or TRBV12-4 with TRBJ2-6, with D unclear. CDR3 DNA: TGTGCCAGCAGTGCAAGAAGCTCTGGGGCCAACGTCCTGACTTTC. Residues: CASSARSSGANVLTF.